This TCR beta chain was observed in a study of cytomegalovirus exposure and HLA in healthy donors. The CDR3 is 11 amino acids. Trimming shortened V by 3 bases and J by 10 bases, and 9 bases separated the two germline ends. Germline V CDR1 and CDR2: SNHLY, FYNNEI. Use of 60 Vbeta and 13 Jbeta primers characterized the PCR. Data came from immunoSEQ multiplex PCR; TCRdb stores just in-frame clones and leaves some out. Among 150,000 to 200,000 clones listed, around two thirds were seen once. The receptor comes from a middle-aged man in good health and CMV-seronegative. V usage is TRBV2 and J usage is TRBJ1-1, with D tentatively TRBD1 (5 bases). The source material was PBMCs. The chain's CDR3 is CASSDGGTAFF. In DNA form, the CDR3 reads TGTGCCAGCAGTGATGGGGGGACAGCTTTCTTT.